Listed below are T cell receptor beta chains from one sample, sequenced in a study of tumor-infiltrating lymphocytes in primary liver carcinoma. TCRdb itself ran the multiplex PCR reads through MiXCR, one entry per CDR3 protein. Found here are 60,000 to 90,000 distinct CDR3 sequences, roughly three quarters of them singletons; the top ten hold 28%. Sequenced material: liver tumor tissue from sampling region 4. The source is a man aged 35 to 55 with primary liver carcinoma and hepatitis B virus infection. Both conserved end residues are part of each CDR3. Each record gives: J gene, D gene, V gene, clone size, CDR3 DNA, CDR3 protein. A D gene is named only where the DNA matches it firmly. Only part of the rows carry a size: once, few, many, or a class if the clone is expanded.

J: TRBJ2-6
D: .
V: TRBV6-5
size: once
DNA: TGTGCCAGCAGTTACTTAGGCAGCTCTGGGGCCAACGTACCGACTTTC
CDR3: CASSYLGSSGANVPTF

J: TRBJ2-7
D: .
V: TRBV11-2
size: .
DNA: TGTGCCGGCAGTCTCGGTGGGACTCTACCCTACGAGCAGTACTTC
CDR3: CAGSLGGTLPYEQYF

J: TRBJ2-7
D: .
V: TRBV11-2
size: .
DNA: TGTGCCAGCAGCTTAACTGATAGTGCCTACGATCAGTACTTC
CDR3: CASSLTDSAYDQYF

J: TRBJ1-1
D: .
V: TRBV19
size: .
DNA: TGTGTCAGCCGGAAAAGGGAGAACACTGAAGCTTTCTTT
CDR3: CVSRKRENTEAFF

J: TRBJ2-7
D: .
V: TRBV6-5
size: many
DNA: TGTGCCGGCTCCCCCGCGGCAGACTCCTACGAGCAGTACTTC
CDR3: CAGSPAADSYEQYF

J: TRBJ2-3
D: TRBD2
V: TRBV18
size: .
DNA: TGTGCCGCTCAAGGCGGGAGGTCCACAGATACGCAGTATTTT
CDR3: CAAQGGRSTDTQYF

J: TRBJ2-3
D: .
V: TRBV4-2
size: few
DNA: TGTGTCAGCAGCCAAGAGTGCGGAGTGATGGATACGCAGTATTTT
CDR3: CVSSQECGVMDTQYF

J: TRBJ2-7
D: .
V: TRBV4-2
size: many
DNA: TGTGCCAGCAGCCAAACCTCGACAGCCCGGGAGCAGTACTTC
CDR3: CASSQTSTAREQYF

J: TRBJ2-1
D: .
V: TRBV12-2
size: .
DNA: TGTGCAAGTCGCTTAGACATCCCCAACCGGCTCAATGAGCGGTTCTTC
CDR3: CASRLDIPNRLNERFF

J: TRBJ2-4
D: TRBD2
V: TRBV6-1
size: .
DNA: TGTGCCAGCAGTCTGACCGGGGGGGCCAAAAACATTCACTACTTT
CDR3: CASSLTGGAKNIHYF

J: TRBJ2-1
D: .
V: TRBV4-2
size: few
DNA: TGTGCCACCGGCCAAGATTCGGACAACCGGGCTCAGTTCTTC
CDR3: CATGQDSDNRAQFF

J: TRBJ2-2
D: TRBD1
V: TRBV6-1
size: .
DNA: TGTGGCAGCAGCCGACAGGGGGCAACGGGGGAGCTGTTTTTT
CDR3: CGSSRQGATGELFF

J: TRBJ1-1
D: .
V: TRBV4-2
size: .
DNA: TGCGCCAGCAGCCCGGGCATGGGGGACACTGAAGCTTTCTTT
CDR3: CASSPGMGDTEAFF

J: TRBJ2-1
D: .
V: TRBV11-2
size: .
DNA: TGTGCCAGCAGACCCACATGTCGTGATGAGCAGTTATTC
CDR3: CASRPTCRDEQLF

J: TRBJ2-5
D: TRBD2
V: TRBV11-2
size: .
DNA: TGTGACAGTAGCGACCCCGGGACTAGCAGGACCGAGACCCAGTACTTC
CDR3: CDSSDPGTSRTETQYF

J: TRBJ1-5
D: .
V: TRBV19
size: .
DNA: TGTGCCAGTAGTATCGAGGGATCTAGCGGGAGACTATCCACAGATACGCAGCATTTT
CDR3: CASSIEGSSGRLSTDTQHF

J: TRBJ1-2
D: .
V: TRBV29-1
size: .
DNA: TGCAGCGTCGAGTCGGCGGGATTGGGCTACACCTTC
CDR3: CSVESAGLGYTF

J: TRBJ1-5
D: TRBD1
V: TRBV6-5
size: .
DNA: TGTGCCAGCAGTTCTGGACAGGGCAATCAGACCCAGCGTTTT
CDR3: CASSSGQGNQTQRF

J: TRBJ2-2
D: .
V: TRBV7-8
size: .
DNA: TGTGCCGGCAGCTTAATCCGACTCCCGAATGCCGGGGAGCTGTTTTTT
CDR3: CAGSLIRLPNAGELFF

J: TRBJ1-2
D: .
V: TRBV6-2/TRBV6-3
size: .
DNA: TGTGCCAACAGTTACTCTGTACGTGTAGGCTACACCTTC
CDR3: CANSYSVRVGYTF

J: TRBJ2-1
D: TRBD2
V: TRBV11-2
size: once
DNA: TGTGCCGGCGGCTTGGATATCGGACTAGCCATCTGTGAGCAGTTCTTC
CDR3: CAGGLDIGLAICEQFF

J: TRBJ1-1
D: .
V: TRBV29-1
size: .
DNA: TGCAGCGTTTCCTCGAGCACTGAGGCTTTCTTT
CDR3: CSVSSSTEAFF

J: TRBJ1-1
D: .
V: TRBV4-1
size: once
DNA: TGCCCCAGCAGCCAAGATCTGGTGGGGATGGACACTGAAGCTTTCTTT
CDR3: CPSSQDLVGMDTEAFF

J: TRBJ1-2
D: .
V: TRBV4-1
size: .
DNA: TGCCCCAGCAGCCAAGGCTCCCCGACACCCGACTATGGCTACACCTTC
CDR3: CPSSQGSPTPDYGYTF

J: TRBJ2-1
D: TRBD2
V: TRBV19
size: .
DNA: TGTGCCAGTAGTATGGGACTAGCGGGAGCGTATGAGCAGTTCTTC
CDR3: CASSMGLAGAYEQFF

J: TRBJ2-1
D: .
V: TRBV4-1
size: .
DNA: TGCGCCAGCAGAAAGAGGGCGGGACTGGCCGGGGATGAGCAGTTCTTC
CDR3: CASRKRAGLAGDEQFF

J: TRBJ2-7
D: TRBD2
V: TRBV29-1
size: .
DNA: TGCAGCGTTGCGTTGCAGCGGGAGGGCCCTTACGAGCAGTGCTTC
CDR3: CSVALQREGPYEQCF

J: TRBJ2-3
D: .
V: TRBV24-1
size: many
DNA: TGTGCCACCGGGGTCTCCTCCGGGGAGTATTTT
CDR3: CATGVSSGEYF

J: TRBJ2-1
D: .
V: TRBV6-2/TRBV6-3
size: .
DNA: TGTGCCGGATGTTTAGCTACGCGATGGGCGAGGAGCTCCTACAATGAGCAGTTCTTC
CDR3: CAGCLATRWARSSYNEQFF

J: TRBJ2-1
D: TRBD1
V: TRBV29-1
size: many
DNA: TGCAGCGTTGGCAAGGGGACAGCTACTTACAATGAGCAGTTCTTC
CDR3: CSVGKGTATYNEQFF

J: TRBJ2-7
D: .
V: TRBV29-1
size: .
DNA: TGCAGCGTTGATGGGTGTGGAGATCGGGACGAGCAGTACTTT
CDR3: CSVDGCGDRDEQYF

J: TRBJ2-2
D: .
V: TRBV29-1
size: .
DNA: TGCAGTGCGTGGCGGGTAGACACCGGGGAGCTGCCTTTT
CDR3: CSAWRVDTGELPF

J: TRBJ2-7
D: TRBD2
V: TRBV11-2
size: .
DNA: TGTGCCAGCAGTCAGTATTCGGGAGGGGCCTACGAGCAGTACTTC
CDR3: CASSQYSGGAYEQYF

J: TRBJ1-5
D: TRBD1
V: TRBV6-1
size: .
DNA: TGTGCCAGCGACCCCGGGACAGAGTATCCGCCCCAGCATTTT
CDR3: CASDPGTEYPPQHF

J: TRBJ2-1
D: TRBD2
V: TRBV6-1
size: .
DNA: TGTGCCAACAGGCTAGCGGGAGCCGTGGGTGAACAGTTCTTC
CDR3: CANRLAGAVGEQFF

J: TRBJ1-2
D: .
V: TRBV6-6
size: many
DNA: TGTGCCAGCCTAACAGCTTCTAACTATGGCTACACCTTC
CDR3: CASLTASNYGYTF

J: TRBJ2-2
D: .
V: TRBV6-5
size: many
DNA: TGTGCCAGCAGTTTTCGACAGAAGGGAGCCGGGGAGCTGTTTTTT
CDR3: CASSFRQKGAGELFF

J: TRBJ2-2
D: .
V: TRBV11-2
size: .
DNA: TGTGCCAGCAGCTTAGTTTTGATGTACCCAGGGACCGGGGAGCTGTTTTTT
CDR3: CASSLVLMYPGTGELFF

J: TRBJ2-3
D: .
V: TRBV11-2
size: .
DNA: TGTGCCAGCGGAAAACCCGGGTCGGACGCGCAGTATTTT
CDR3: CASGKPGSDAQYF

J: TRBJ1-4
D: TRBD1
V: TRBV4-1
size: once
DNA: TGCGCCAGCAGCCCCCCTACAGGGGGATGGTCTGGAAAACTGTTTTTT
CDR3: CASSPPTGGWSGKLFF

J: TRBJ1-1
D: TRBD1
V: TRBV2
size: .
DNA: TGTGCCAGCAATCGACAGGGAAGAACTGAATCTTTCTTT
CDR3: CASNRQGRTESFF

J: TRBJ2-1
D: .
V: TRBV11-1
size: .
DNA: TGTGCCAGCAGCCAGGGACCCTTGGACTGGTACAATGAGCAGTTCTTC
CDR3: CASSQGPLDWYNEQFF

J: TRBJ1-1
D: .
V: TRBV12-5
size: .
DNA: TGTGCTAGTGGTTTAGGACAAGGCGAGACTTTCTTT
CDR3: CASGLGQGETFF

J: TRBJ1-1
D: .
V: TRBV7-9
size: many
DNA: TGTGCCAGCAGCCCCGGAGGATCGGCTGAAGCTTTCTTT
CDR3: CASSPGGSAEAFF

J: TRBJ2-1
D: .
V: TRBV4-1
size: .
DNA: TGCGCCAGCGGCCAAGGCAACTATATCAATGAGCAGTTCTTC
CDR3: CASGQGNYINEQFF

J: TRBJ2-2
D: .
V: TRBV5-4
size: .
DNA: TGTGCCAGTAGCCCTTCCCGGACAAGGAAAAGTACCGGGGAGCTGTTTTTT
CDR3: CASSPSRTRKSTGELFF

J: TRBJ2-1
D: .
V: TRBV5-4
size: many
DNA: TGTGCCAGCAGCTTGGAGGCGAACCACAATGAGCAGTTCTTC
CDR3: CASSLEANHNEQFF

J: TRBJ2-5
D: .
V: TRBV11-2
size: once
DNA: TGCGCCAGCAGCGACCTGACAGGAGTGGGAGAGGCCCAGTACTTC
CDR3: CASSDLTGVGEAQYF

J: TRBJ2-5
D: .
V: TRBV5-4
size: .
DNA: TGTGCCAGCAGCACCCTTAACGGGGGGCTTCAAGAGATCCAGTACTTC
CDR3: CASSTLNGGLQEIQYF

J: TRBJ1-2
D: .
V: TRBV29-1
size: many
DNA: TGCAGCGTTGAAGATCCCGTGATCTATGGCTACACCTTC
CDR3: CSVEDPVIYGYTF

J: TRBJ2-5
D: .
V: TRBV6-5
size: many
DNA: TGTGCCATTTCCTCGTCCCGGGAAGAGACCCAGTACTTC
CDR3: CAISSSREETQYF

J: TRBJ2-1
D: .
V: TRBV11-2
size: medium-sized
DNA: TGTGCCACATCGCCGATAGGGAATGAGCAGTTCTTC
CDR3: CATSPIGNEQFF

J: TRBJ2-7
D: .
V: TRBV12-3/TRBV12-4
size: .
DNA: TGTGCCAGCAGGCCACGAGGAGGGGGGAAGTATGAGCAGTACTTC
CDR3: CASRPRGGGKYEQYF

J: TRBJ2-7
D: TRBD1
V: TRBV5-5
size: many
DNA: TGTGCCAGCAGCTTGGCGGCGAGGACAGGGGGAATCTACGAGCAGTACTTC
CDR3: CASSLAARTGGIYEQYF

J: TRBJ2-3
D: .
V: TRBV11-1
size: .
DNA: TGTGCCAGCGGCCTCGGGGCTAGCACACAAACAGATGCGCAGTATTTT
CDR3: CASGLGASTQTDAQYF

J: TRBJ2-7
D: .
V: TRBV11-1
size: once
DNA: TGTGCCAGCAGCTTAGGGACAGACTTAAAGGAGCAGTGCTTC
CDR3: CASSLGTDLKEQCF

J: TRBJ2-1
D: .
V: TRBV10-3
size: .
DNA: TGTGTTATCAGTGGGGGTGGGGATGAGCAGTTCTTC
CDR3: CVISGGGDEQFF

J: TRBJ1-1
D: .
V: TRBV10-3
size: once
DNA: TGTGCCATTGTTGAACCAGGATGGCAGAACACTGAAGCTTTCTTT
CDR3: CAIVEPGWQNTEAFF